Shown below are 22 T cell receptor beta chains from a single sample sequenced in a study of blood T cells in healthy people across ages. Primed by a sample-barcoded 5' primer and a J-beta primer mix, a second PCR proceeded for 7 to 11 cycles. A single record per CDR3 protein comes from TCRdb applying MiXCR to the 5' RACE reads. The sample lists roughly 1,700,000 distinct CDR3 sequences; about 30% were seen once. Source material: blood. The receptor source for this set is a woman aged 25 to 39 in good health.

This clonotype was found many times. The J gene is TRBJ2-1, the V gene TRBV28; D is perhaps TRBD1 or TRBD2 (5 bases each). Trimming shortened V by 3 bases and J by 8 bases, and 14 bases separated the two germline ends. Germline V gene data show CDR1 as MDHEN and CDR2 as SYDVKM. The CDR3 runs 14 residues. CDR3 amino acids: CASSLGVRIHEQFF. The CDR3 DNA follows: TGTGCCAGCAGTTTGGGGGTACGCATCCATGAGCAGTTCTTC.

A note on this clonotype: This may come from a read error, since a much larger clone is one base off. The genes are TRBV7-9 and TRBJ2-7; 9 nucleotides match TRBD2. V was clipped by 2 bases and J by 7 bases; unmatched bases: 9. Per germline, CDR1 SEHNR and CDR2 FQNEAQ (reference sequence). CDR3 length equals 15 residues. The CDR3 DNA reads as TGTGCCAGCAGCTTAAGCTCTAGCGGGATGCATGAGCAGTACTTC. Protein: CASSLSSSGMHEQYF.

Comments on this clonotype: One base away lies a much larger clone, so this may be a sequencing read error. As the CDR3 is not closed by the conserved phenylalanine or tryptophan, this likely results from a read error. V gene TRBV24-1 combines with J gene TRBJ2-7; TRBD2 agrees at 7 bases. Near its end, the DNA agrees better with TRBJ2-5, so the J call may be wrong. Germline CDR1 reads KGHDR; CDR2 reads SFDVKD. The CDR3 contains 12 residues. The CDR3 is CATSDGRETQYC. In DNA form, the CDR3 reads TGTGCCACCAGTGACGGGAGGGAGACCCAGTACTGC.

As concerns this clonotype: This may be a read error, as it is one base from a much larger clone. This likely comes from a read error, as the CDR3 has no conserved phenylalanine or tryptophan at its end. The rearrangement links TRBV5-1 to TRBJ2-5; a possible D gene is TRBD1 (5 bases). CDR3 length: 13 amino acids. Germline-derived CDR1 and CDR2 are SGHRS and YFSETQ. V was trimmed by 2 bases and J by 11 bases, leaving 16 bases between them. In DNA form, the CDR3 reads TGCGCCAGCAGCTTCTCCAGGGCCGGAGAGCAGTACATC. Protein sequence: CASSFSRAGEQYI.

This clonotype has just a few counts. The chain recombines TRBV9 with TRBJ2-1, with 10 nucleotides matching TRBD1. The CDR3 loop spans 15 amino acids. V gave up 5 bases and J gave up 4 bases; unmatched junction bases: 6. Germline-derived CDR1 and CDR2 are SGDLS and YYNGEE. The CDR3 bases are TGTGCCAGCAGTGGAGGGACAGGGGCATACAATGAGCAGTTCTTC. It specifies CASSGGTGAYNEQFF.

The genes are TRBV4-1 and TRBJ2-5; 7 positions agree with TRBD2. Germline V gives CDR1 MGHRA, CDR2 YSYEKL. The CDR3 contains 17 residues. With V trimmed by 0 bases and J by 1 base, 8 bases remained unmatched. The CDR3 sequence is CASSQDESGAAQETQYF. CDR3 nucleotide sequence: TGCGCCAGCAGCCAAGACGAAAGCGGGGCCGCCCAAGAGACCCAGTACTTC.

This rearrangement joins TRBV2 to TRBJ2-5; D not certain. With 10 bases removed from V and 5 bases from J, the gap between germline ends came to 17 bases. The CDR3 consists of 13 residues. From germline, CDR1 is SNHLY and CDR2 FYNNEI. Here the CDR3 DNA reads TGTGCCAACATGACGGGCCAAGGGGAGACCCAGTACTTC. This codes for CANMTGQGETQYF.

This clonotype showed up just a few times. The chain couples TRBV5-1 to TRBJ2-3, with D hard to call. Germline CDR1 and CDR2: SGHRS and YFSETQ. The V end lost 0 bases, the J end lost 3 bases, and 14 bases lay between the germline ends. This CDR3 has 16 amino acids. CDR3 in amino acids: CASSLEAPGGTDTQYF. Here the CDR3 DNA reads TGCGCCAGCAGCTTGGAGGCTCCCGGTGGGACAGATACGCAGTATTTT.

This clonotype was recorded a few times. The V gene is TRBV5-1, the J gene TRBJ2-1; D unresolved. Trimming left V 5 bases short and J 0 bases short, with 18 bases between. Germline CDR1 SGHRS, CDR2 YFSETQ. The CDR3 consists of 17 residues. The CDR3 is CASSQHGSSSSYNEQFF. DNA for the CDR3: TGCGCCAGCAGTCAGCATGGTTCATCAAGCTCCTACAATGAGCAGTTCTTC.

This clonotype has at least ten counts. Here the CDR3 DNA reads TGCGCCAGCAGCGGATACCAGTTAGCCTCCCCCCAAGAGACCCAGTACTTC. Translating gives CASSGYQLASPQETQYF. The chain recombines TRBV5-1 with TRBJ2-5, with no clear D. The V gene's germline CDR1 is SGHRS and CDR2 YFSETQ. The V end lost 4 bases, the J end lost 1 base, and 20 bases lay between the germline ends. This CDR3 has 17 amino acids.

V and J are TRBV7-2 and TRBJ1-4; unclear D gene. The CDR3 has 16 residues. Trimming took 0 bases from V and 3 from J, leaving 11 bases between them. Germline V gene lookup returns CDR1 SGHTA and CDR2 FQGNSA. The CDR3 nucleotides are TGTGCCAGCAGCTTAGCCAAATCGCGGGCTAATGAAAAACTGTTTTTT. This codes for CASSLAKSRANEKLFF.

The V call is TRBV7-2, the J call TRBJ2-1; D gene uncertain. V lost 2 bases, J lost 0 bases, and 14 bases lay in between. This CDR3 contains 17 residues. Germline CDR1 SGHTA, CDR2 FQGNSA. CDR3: CASSLLPQPNSYNEQFF. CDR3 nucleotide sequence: TGTGCCAGCAGCTTACTTCCCCAACCGAACTCCTACAATGAGCAGTTCTTC.

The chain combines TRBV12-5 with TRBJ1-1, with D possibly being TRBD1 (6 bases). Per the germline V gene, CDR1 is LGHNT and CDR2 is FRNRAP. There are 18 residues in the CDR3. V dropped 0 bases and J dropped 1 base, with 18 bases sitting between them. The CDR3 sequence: CASGLVIAQGRPNTEAFF. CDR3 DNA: TGTGCTAGTGGTTTGGTAATTGCGCAGGGGCGCCCGAACACTGAAGCTTTCTTT. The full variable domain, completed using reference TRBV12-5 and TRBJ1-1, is DARVTQTPRHKVTEMGQEVTMRCQPILGHNTVFWYRQTMMQGLELLAYFRNRAPLDDSGMPKDRFSAEMPDATLATLKIQPSEPRDSAVYFCASGLVIAQGRPNTEAFFGQGTRLTVV.

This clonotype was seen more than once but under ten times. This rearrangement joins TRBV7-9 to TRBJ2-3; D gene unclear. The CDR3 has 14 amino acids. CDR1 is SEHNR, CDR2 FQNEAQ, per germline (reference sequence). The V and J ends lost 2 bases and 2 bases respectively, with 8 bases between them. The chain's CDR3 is CASSLTLDTDTQYF. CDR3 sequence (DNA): TGTGCCAGCAGCTTAACATTAGACACAGATACGCAGTATTTT.

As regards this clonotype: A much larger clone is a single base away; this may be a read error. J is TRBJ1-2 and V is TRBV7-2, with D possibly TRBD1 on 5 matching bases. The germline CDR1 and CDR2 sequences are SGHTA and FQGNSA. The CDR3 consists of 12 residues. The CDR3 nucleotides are TGTGTCAGCAGCTTAGGGGCGTATGGCTACACCTTC. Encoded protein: CVSSLGAYGYTF.

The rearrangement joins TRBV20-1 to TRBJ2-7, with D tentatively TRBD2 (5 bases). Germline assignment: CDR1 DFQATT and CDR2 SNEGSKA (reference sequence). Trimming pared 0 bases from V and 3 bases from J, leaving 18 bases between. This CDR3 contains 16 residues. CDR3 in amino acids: CSARDLVGAVRYEQYF. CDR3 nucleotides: TGCAGTGCTAGAGATCTGGTGGGAGCTGTTCGCTACGAGCAGTACTTC.

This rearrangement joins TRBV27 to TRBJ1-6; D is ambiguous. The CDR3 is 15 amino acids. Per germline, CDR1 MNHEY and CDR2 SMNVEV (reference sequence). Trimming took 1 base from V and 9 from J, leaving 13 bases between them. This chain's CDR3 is CASSLFGTASSPLHF. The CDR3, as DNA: TGTGCCAGCAGTTTATTCGGAACCGCCAGTTCACCCCTCCACTTT.

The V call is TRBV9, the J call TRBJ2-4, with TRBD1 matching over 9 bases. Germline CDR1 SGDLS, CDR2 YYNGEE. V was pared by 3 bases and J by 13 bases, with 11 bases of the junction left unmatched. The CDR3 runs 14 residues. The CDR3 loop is CASSAGQGNNEQYF. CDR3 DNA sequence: TGTGCCAGCAGCGCCGGACAGGGGAACAATGAGCAGTACTTC.

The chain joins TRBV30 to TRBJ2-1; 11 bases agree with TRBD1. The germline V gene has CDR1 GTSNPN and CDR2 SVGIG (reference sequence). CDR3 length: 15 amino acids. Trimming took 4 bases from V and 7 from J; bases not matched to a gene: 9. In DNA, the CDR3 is TGTGCCTGGACCACCGGGACAGGGGGGGGGAATGAGCAGTTCTTC. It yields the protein CAWTTGTGGGNEQFF.

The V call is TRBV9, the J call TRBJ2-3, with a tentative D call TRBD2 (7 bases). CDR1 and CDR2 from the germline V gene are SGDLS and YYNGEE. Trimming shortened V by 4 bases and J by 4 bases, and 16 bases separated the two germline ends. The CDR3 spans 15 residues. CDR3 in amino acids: CASSTLGGGSDTQYF. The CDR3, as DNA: TGTGCCAGCAGCACCTTAGGGGGGGGATCAGATACGCAGTATTTT.

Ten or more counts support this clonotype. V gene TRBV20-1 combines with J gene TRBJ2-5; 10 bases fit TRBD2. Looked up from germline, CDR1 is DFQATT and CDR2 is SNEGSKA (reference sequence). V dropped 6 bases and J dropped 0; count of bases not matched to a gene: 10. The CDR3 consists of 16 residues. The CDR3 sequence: CSATGLASQHQETQYF. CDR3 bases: TGCAGTGCGACGGGACTAGCGAGCCAGCACCAAGAGACCCAGTACTTC.

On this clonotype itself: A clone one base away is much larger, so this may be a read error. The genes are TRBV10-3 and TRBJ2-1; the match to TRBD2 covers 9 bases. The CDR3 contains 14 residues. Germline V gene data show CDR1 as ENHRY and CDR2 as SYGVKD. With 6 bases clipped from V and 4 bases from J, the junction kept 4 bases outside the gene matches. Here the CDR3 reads CAIRDLAGYNEQFF. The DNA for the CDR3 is TGTGCCATCAGGGATCTAGCGGGGTACAATGAGCAGTTCTTC.